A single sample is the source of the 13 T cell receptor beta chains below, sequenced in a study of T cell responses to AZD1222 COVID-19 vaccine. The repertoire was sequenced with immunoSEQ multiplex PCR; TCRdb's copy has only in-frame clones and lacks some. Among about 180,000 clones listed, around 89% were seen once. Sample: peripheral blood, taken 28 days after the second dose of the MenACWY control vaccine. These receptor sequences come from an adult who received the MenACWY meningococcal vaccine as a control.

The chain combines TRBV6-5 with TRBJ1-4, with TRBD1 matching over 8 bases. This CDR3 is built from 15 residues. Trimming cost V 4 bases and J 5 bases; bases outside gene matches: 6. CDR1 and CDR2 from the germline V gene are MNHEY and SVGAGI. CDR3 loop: CASSSRGPLNEKLFF. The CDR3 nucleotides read TGTGCCAGCAGTTCCAGGGGGCCCCTCAATGAAAAACTGTTTTTT.

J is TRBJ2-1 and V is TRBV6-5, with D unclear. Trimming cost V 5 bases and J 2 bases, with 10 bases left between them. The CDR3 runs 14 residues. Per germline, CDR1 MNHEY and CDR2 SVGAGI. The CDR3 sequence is CASSPTQTYNEQFF. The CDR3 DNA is TGTGCCAGCAGTCCAACACAAACCTACAATGAGCAGTTCTTC.

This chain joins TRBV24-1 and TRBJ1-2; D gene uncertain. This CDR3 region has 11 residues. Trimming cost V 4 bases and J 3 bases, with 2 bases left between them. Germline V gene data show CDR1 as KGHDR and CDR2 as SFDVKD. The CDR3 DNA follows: TGTGCCACCAGTGACTACTATGGCTACACCTTC. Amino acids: CATSDYYGYTF.

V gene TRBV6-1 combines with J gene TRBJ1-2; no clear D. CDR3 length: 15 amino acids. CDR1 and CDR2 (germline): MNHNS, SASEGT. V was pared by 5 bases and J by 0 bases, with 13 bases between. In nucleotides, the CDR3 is TGTGCCAGCAGTTTCCCCGGACCCACTAACTATGGCTACACCTTC. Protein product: CASSFPGPTNYGYTF.

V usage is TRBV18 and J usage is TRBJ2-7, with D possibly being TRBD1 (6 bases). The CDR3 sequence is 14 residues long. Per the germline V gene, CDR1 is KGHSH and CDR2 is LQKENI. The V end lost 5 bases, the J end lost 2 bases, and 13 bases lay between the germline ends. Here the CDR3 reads CASSDSTGPYEQYF. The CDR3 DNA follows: TGTGCCAGCTCAGACTCGACAGGACCCTACGAGCAGTACTTC.

This chain's CDR3 is CASRTTGNYEQYF. DNA for the CDR3: TGTGCCAGCAGGACGACAGGCAACTACGAGCAGTACTTC. The V gene is TRBV6-5, the J gene TRBJ2-7; TRBD1 might be the D (6 bases). Germline V lookup: CDR1 MNHEY, CDR2 SVGAGI. The CDR3 length is 13 residues. V was trimmed by 6 bases and J by 3 bases, leaving 12 bases between them.

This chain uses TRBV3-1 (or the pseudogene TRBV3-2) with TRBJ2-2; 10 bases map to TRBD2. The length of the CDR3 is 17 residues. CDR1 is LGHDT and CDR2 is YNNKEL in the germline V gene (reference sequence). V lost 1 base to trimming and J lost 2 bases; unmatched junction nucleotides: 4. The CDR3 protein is CASSQGLAGVNTGELFF. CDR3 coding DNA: TGTGCCAGCAGCCAAGGCCTAGCGGGAGTTAACACCGGGGAGCTGTTTTTT.

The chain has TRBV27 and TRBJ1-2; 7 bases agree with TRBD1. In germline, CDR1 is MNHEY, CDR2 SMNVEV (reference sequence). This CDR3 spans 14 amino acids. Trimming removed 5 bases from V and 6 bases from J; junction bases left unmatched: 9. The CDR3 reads CASSQPGTVDGYTF. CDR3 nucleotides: TGTGCCAGCAGTCAGCCCGGGACAGTCGATGGCTACACCTTC.

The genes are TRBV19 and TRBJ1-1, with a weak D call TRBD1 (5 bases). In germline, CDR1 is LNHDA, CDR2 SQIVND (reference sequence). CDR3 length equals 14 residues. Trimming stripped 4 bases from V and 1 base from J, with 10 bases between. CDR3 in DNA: TGTGCCAGTAGTAGGGGACGGGAGAACACTGAAGCTTTCTTT. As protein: CASSRGRENTEAFF.

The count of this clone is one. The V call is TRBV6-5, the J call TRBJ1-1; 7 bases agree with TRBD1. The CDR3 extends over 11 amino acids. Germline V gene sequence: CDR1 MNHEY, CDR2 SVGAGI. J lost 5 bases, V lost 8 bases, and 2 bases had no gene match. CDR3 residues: CASLQGTEAFF. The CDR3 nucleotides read TGTGCCAGCTTACAGGGGACTGAAGCTTTCTTT.

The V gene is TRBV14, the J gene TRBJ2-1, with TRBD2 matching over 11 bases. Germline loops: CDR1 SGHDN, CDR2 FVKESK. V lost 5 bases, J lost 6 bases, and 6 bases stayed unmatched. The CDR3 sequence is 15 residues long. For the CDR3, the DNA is TGTGCCAGCAGCTTCGGGACTAGCGGCCCCAATGAGCAGTTCTTC. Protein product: CASSFGTSGPNEQFF.

CDR3 nucleotide sequence: TGTGCCAGCAGGGGGGTTAATGAGCAGTTCTTC. It encodes CASRGVNEQFF. V is TRBV28 and J is TRBJ2-1; D may match TRBD1 or TRBD2 (5 bases each). From germline, CDR1 is MDHEN and CDR2 SYDVKM. Trimming removed 6 bases from V and 7 bases from J, with 7 bases in between. This CDR3 is built from 11 residues. The full variable domain, with the rest looked up from reference TRBV28 and TRBJ2-1, is DVKVTQSSRYLVKRTGEKVFLECVQDMDHENMFWYRQDPGLGLRLIYFSYDVKMKEKGDIPEGYSVSREKKERFSLILESASTNQTSMYLCASRGVNEQFFGPGTRLTVL.

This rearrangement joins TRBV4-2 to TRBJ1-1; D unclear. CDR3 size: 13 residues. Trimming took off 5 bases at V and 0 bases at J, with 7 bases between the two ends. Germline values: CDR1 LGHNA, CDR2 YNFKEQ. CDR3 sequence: CASSSYMNTEAFF. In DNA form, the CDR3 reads TGTGCCAGCAGCTCCTACATGAACACTGAAGCTTTCTTT.